This T cell receptor (beta chain) was documented in a study of long-term antiretroviral therapy in people with HIV (dated by TCRdb to about 2022). Study-level background: The earliest samples were collected roughly a decade before the 2015 WHO recommendation for immediate ART, at a time when ART was usually postponed until CD4 counts fell. Test extractions of a monoclonal T-cell line alongside some 36 polyclonal samples showed no cross-contamination during QIAcube processing. A retrospective serial study tested whether ART initiation and durable HIV suppression were associated with changes in peripheral blood TRB repertoire composition and diversity. About 35% of the 30 participants with HIV were female. A total of fewer than 250 cryopreserved PBMC samples came from approximately 30 adults with confirmed HIV infection and were collected serially over a mean of around 6 years (range 1-12).

A note on this clone: The antigen it binds to is not known. Within one base of it there is no much larger clone, and no base qualities were kept.

To be included, a participant needed at least one PBMC sample from before ART initiation plus at least two post-ART samples. Every participant with HIV received treatment in the United States of America. Cryopreserved samples of about 0.95-11 million PBMC were thawed and washed before DNA extraction. At the time of the earliest PBMC sample, participants with HIV were aged between roughly 20 and 54 years. Per participant, PBMC samples came from 1-4 timepoints prior to ART initiation and 2-8 timepoints following ART initiation, for a median of 7 samples. Serial HIV viral load, CD4+ T-cell count, ART history and demographic data were obtained for every participant. Genomic DNA was extracted from unsorted PBMC with a Qiagen kit on a QIAcube, with processing performed in batches of 12 samples. From the cysteine through the phenylalanine, the CDR3 covers 16 amino acids. Only the CDR3 part of the read is kept: 48 bases, read in frame from the first base. CDR1 and CDR2 are drawn from the germline V gene: SNHLY, FYNNEI. The trim is 6 bases for V and 0 bases for J, with a gap of 17 bases between the germline ends.

The paper as a whole reports these results and caveats: Starting ART was linked to a significant rise in TRB diversity, yet even with long-term ART the diversity remained significantly lower than in transplant donor controls. Unsorted PBMC were profiled instead of sorted CD4+ and CD8+ T cells because pre-ART samples had limited cell numbers. Because PBMC availability was limited, only the TCR beta chain was sequenced, with no alpha chain pairing. The samples were dated from about 2003 to 2018, and the ART regimens that were used may be less effective than current ART regimens. Narrower CDR3 length ranges were observed in HIV repertoires than in controls, and an antigen-experienced repertoire with only a slight naive shift after ART was suggested by the network structure. Inferences about post-ART repertoire changes were limited because no data were available on ART adherence, viral resistance or therapy changes. At every time point, the repertoire was dominated by expanded TRB clones first identified before ART initiation, although this dominance fluctuated and, in many PLHIV, declined after ART.

The immunoSEQ hsTCRB v3.0 assay was used at survey level resolution to sequence the TRB variable region. The targeted TRB sequencing depth was roughly 40,000-55,000 T-cell genomes per sample. An Illumina MiSeq with a v3 150-cycle kit was used to sequence the pooled TRB libraries. Concerning the study's data processing: Repertoire analysis was performed in R inside a reproducible Nextflow workflow that covered QC, data transformation and analysis. LymphoSeq2, an R package for exploring AIRR-Seq data, was used to implement custom analyses. A handful of samples that produced fewer than 5000 total TRB sequences were removed, so some 190 HIV repertoires were analyzed. Among the roughly 200 retained HIV repertoires, 55 to 65 were collected before ART initiation and approximately 130 after ART initiation. Repertoires were downsampled to 5000 TRB nucleotide sequences, with summary statistics averaged over 100 downsampling iterations. Only TRB sequences with CDR3 regions of at least seven amino acids were retained for analysis. Diversity was assessed using a clonality score derived from Shannon entropy and using the Gini coefficient. Repertoire networks linked the top 5000 CDR3 amino acid sequences whenever two sequences differed by an edit distance of one. For TRB CDR3 amino acid sequences, antigen specificity groups and MHC restriction were predicted with GLIPH2. Known CMV, EBV, HIV or tissue antigen associations were flagged by matching CDR3 amino acid sequences against VDJdb and McPAS-TCR. Pre-ART, post-ART and control groups were compared with Wilcoxon signed-rank tests and Holm-Bonferroni correction. The clones in this table, taken by TCRdb from immuneACCESS, are in-frame only. Not every clone is retained; where verified, under half of the shortfall comes from an unresolved V gene, and the cause of the rest is unknown. V and J calls and clone size are those listed in that table; D and trimming were worked out from the DNA. The sample table lists tens of thousands of clones, just over 90% of them with a count of one. The top ten clones comprise 9.2% of the sample.

The material was unsorted PBMCs, obtained 7.6 years after starting antiretroviral therapy. Recombination linked TRBV2 to TRBJ1-1; the D gene is perhaps TRBD1, on 6 matching bases. This sequence originates from a woman aged 40 to 55 with HIV. This receptor carries the CDR3 CASRRRAGVMNTEAFF. The nucleotide sequence reads TGTGCCAGCAGGAGGAGGGCAGGGGTCATGAACACTGAAGCTTTCTTT. Extended through the reference TRBV2 and TRBJ1-1 proteins, this CDR3 yields the full variable domain: EPEVTQTPSHQVTQMGQEVILRCVPISNHLYFYWYRQILGQKVEFLVSFYNNEISEKSEIFDDQFSVERPDGSNFTLKIRSTKLEDSAMYFCASRRRAGVMNTEAFFGQGTRLTVV.